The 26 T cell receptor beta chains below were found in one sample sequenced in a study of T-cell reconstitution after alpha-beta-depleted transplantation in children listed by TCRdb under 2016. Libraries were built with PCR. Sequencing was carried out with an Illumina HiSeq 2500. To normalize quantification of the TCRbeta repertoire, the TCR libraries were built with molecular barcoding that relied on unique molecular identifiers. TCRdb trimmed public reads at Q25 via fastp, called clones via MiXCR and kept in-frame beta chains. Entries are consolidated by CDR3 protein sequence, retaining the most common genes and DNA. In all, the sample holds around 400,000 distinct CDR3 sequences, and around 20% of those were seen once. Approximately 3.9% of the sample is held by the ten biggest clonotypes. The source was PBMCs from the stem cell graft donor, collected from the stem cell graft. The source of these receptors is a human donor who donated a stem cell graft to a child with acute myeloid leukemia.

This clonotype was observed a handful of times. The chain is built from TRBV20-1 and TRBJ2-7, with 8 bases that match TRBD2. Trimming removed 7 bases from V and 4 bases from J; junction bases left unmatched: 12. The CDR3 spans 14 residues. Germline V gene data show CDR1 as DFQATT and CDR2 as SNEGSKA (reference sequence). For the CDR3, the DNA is TGCAGTGGTTTAGCGGGACCCGTTTCTTACGAGCAGTACTTC. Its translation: CSGLAGPVSYEQYF.

CDR3 region: CSAPQEGPNYNEQFF. Written as DNA, the CDR3 is TGCAGTGCTCCCCAAGAAGGACCAAACTACAATGAGCAGTTCTTC. This rearrangement joins TRBV20-1 to TRBJ2-1; no firm D call. The CDR3 has 15 residues. Germline CDR1 is DFQATT and CDR2 is SNEGSKA (reference sequence). The V gene lost 5 bases and the J gene lost 3 bases, with 17 bases spanning the gap.

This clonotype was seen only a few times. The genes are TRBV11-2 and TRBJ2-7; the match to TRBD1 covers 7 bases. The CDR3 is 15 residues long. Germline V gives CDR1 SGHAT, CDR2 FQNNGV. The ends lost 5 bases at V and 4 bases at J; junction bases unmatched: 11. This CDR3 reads CASSKGAGTEYEQYF. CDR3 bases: TGTGCCAGCAGCAAGGGAGCCGGGACAGAATACGAGCAGTACTTC.

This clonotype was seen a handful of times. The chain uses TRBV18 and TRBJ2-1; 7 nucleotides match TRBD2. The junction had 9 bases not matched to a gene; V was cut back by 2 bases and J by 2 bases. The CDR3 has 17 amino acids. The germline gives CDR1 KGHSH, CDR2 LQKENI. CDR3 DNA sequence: TGTGCCAGCTCACCAAGGCCCGGGGGACTAACCTACAATGAGCAGTTCTTC. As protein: CASSPRPGGLTYNEQFF. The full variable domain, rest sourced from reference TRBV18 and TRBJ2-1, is NAGVMQNPRHLVRRRGQEARLRCSPMKGHSHVYWYRQLPEEGLKFMVYLQKENIIDESGMPKERFSAEFPKEGPSILRIQQVVRGDSAAYFCASSPRPGGLTYNEQFFGPGTRLTVL.

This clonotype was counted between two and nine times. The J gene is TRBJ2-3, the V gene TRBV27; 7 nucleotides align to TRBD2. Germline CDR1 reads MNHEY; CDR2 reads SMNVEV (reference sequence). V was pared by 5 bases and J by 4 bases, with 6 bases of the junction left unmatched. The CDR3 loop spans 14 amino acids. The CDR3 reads CASSPYGRSDTQYF. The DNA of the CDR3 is TGTGCCAGCAGTCCGTACGGGAGGTCAGATACGCAGTATTTT.

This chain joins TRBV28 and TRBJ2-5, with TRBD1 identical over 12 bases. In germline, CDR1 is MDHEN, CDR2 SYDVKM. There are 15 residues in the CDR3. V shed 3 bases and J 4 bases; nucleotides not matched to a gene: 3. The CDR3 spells CASSFRDRGLETQYF. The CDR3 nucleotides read TGTGCCAGCAGTTTCCGGGACAGGGGGCTAGAGACCCAGTACTTC.

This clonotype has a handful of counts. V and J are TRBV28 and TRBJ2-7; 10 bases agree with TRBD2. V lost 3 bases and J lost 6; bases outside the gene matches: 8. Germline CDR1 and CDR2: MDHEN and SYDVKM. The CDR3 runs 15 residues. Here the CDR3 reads CASSFGQVAGGEQYF. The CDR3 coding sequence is TGTGCCAGCAGTTTCGGTCAGGTAGCGGGAGGCGAGCAGTACTTC.

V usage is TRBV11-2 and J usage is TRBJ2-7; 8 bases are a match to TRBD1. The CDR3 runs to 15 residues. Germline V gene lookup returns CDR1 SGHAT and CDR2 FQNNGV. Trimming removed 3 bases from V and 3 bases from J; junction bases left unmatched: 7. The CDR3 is CASSFPGQDFYEQYF. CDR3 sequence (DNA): TGTGCCAGCAGCTTCCCGGGACAGGACTTCTACGAGCAGTACTTC.

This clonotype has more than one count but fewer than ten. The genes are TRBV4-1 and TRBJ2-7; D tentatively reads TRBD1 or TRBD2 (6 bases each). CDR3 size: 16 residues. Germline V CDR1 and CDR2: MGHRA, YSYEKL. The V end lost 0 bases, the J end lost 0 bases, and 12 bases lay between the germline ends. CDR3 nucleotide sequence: TGCGCCAGCAGCCAAGAAGGCGGGACATCCTCCTACGAGCAGTACTTC. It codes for CASSQEGGTSSYEQYF.

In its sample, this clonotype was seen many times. CDR3 sequence (DNA): TGCAGTGCTAGCCCGGGGGGCTATGAGCAGTTCTTC. The encoded protein is CSASPGGYEQFF. This chain links TRBV20-1 with TRBJ2-1; weak D call: TRBD2 (7 bases). The CDR3 is 12 residues long. Trimming took off 3 bases at V and 8 bases at J, with 11 bases between the two ends. The germline gives CDR1 DFQATT, CDR2 SNEGSKA (reference sequence).

CDR3 sequence reads: CASSTSRETDTQYF. The CDR3 coding sequence is TGCGCCAGCAGCACTTCGCGGGAGACAGATACGCAGTATTTT. This chain uses TRBV4-1 with TRBJ2-3, with 7 bases identical to TRBD2. The CDR3 sequence is 14 residues long. With V trimmed by 5 bases and J by 3 bases, 5 bases remained unmatched. Germline CDR1 and CDR2: MGHRA and YSYEKL.

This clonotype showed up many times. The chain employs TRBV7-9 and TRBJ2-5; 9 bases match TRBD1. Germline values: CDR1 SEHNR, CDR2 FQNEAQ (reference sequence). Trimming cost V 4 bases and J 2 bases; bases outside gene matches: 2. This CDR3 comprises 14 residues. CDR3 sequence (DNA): TGTGCCAGCAGCTATGACAGGGGGCAAGAGACCCAGTACTTC. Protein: CASSYDRGQETQYF.

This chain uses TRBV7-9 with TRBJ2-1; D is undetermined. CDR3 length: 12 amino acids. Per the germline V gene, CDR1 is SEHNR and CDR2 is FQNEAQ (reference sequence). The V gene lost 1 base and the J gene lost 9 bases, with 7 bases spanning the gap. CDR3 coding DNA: TGTGCCAGCAGCTTAGACAGCACTGAGCAGTTCTTC. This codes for CASSLDSTEQFF.

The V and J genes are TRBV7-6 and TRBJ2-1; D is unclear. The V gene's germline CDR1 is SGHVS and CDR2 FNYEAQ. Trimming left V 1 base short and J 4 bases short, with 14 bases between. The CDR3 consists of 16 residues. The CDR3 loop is CASSLVVLMNYNEQFF. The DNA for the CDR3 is TGTGCCAGCAGCTTAGTAGTATTGATGAATTACAATGAGCAGTTCTTC.

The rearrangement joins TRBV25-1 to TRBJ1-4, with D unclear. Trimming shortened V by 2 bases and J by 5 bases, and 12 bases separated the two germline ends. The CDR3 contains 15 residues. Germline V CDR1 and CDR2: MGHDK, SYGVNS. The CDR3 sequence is CASSESGSSNEKLFF. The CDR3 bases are TGTGCCAGCAGTGAAAGTGGCAGCAGCAATGAAAAACTGTTTTTT.

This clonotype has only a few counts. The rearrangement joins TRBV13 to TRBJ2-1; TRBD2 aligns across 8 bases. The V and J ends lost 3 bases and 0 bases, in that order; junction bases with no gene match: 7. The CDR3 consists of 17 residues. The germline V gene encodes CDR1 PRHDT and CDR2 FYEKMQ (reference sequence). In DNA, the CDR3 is TGTGCCAGCAGCTTCAGATTAACTAGCGGCTCCTACAATGAGCAGTTCTTC. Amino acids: CASSFRLTSGSYNEQFF.

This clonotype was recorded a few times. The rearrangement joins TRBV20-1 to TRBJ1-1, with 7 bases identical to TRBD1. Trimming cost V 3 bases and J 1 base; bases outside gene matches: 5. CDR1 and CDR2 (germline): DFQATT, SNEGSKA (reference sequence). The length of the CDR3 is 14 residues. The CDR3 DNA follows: TGCAGTGCTAGGGACAGGCTGGGGAACACTGAAGCTTTCTTT. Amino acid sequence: CSARDRLGNTEAFF.

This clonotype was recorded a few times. The DNA of the CDR3 is TGCGCCAGAACAGACCCCGGCTTGAACTATGGCTACACCTTC. Its translation: CARTDPGLNYGYTF. This chain connects TRBV5-1 to TRBJ1-2; the D is unclear. This CDR3 has 14 residues. V shed 8 bases and J shed 2 bases, with 16 bases lying between them. Germline V lookup: CDR1 SGHRS, CDR2 YFSETQ.

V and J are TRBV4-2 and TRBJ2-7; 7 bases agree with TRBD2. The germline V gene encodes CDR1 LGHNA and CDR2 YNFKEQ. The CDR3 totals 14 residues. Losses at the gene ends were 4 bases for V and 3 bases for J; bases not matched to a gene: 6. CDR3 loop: CASSRGGTFYEQYF. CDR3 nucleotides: TGTGCCAGCAGCCGGGGGGGGACTTTCTACGAGCAGTACTTC.

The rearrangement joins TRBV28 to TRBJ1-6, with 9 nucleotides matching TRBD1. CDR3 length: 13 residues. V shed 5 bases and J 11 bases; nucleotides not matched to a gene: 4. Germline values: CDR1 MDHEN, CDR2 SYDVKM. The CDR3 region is CASSPTGGTPLHF. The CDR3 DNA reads TGTGCCAGCAGTCCGACAGGGGGTACACCCCTCCACTTT.

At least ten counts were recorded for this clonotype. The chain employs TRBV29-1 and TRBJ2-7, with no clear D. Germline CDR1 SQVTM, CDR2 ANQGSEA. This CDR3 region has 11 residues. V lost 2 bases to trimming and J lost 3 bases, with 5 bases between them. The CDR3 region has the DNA TGCAGCGTTGAACCGGACTACGAGCAGTACTTC. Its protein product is CSVEPDYEQYF.

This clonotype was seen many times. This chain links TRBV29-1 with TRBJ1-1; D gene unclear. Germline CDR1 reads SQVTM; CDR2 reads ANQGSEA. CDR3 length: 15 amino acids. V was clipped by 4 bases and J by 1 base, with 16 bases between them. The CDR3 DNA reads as TGCAGCGTTGGTGGGCAATTTGGTGGGAACACTGAAGCTTTCTTT. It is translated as CSVGGQFGGNTEAFF.

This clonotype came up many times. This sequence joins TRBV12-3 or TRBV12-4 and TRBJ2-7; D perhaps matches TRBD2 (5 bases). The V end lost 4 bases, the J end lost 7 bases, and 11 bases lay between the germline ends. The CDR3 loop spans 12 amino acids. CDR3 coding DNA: TGTGCCAGCAGTTGGACCGAGGGTGAGCAGTACTTC. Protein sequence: CASSWTEGEQYF.

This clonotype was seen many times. This CDR3 is CASSPPSGRAYNEQFF. The CDR3 DNA reads TGTGCCAGCAGTCCGCCTAGCGGGAGGGCCTACAATGAGCAGTTCTTC. This chain connects TRBV6-1 to TRBJ2-1, with TRBD2 matching 12 bases. Germline assignment: CDR1 MNHNS and CDR2 SASEGT. There are 16 residues in the CDR3. V lost 5 bases and J lost 2; bases outside the gene matches: 4.

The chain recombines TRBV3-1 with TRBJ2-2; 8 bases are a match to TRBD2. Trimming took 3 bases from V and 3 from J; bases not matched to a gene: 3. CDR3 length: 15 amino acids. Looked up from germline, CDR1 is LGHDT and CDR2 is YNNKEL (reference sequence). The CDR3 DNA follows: TGTGCCAGCAGCCAGAATAGCGGGGACACCGGGGAGCTGTTTTTT. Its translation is CASSQNSGDTGELFF.

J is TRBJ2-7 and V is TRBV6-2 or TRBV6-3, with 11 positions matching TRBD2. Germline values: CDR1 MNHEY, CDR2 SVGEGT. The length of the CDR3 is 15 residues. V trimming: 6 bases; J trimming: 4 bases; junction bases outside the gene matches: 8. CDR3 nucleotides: TGTGCCAGCAGCCTCGGGGGACTAGCGGTATACGAGCAGTACTTC. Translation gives CASSLGGLAVYEQYF.